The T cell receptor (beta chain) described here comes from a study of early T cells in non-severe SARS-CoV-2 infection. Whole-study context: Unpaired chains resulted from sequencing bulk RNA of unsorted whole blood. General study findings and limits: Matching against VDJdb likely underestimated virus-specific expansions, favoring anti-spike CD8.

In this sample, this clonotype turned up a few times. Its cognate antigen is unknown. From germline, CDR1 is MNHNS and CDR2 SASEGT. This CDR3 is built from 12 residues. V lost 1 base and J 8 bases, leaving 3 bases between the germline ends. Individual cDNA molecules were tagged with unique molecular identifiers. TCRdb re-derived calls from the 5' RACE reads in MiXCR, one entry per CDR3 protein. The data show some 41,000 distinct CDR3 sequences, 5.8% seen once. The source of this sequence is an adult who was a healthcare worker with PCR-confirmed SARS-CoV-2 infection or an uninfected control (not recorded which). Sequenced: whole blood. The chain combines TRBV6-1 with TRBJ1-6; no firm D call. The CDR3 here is CASSEEYSPLHF. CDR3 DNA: TGTGCCAGCAGTGAAGAGTATTCACCCCTCCACTTT.